This T cell receptor beta chain comes out of a study of early T cells in non-severe SARS-CoV-2 infection. For the study at large: The input, bulk RNA from unsorted whole blood, was sequenced, and chains were unpaired. The study, taken as a whole, reports: VDJdb-based annotation leaned toward anti-spike CD8 responses and missed private and CD4 specificities.

This clonotype was observed many times. As yet, its antigen is unknown. CDR1 is SGHDN, CDR2 FVKESK, per germline. This CDR3 has 14 residues. V lost 4 bases to trimming and J lost 10 bases, with 17 bases between them. Attached unique molecular identifiers marked individual cDNA molecules. TCRdb ran MiXCR on the 5' RACE reads and lists one entry per CDR3 protein. The sample consists of tens of thousands of distinct CDR3 sequences, 5.5% of them appearing once. The sequencing here drew on whole blood, taken at baseline. This receptor was obtained from an adult who was a healthcare worker with PCR-confirmed SARS-CoV-2 infection or an uninfected control (not recorded which). The chain recombines TRBV14 with TRBJ2-1; a weak D match, TRBD2 (6 bases). The DNA for the CDR3 is TGTGCCAGCAGCCTCGGGACTCTCGCTTGGGAGCAGTTCTTC. Translation gives CASSLGTLAWEQFF.